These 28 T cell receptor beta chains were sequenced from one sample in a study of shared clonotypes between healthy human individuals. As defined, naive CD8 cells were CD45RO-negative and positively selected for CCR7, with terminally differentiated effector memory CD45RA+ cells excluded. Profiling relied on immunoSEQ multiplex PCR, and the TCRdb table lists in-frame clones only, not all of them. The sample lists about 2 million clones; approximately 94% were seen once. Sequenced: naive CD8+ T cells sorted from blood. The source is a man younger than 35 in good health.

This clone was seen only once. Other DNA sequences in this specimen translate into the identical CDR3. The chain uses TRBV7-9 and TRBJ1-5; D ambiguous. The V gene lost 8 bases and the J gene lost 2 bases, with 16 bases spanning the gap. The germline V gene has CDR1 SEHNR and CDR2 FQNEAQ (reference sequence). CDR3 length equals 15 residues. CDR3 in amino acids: CASSPSGTGNQPQHF. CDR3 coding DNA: TGTGCCAGCTCCCCTTCGGGTACGGGCAATCAGCCCCAGCATTTT. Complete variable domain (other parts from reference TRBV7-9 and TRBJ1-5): DTGVSQNPRHKITKRGQNVTFRCDPISEHNRLYWYRQTLGQGPEFLTYFQNEAQLEKSRLLSDRFSAERPKGSFSTLEIQRTEQGDSAMYLCASSPSGTGNQPQHFGDGTRLSIL.

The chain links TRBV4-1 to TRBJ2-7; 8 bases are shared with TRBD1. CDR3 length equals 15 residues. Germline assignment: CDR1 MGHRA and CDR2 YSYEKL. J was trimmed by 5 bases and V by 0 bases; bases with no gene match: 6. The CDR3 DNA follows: TGCGCCAGCAGCCAAGATCGGACAGGGACAAACGAGCAGTACTTC. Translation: CASSQDRTGTNEQYF.

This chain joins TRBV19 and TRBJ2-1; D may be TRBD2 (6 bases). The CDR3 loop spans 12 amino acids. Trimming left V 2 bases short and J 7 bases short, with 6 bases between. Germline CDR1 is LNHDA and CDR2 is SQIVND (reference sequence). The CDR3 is CASSIRGNEQFF. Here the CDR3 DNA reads TGTGCCAGTAGTATACGGGGGAATGAGCAGTTCTTC. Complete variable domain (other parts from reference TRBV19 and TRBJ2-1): DGGITQSPKYLFRKEGQNVTLSCEQNLNHDAMYWYRQDPGQGLRLIYYSQIVNDFQKGDIAEGYSVSREKKESFPLTVTSAQKNPTAFYLCASSIRGNEQFFGPGTRLTVL.

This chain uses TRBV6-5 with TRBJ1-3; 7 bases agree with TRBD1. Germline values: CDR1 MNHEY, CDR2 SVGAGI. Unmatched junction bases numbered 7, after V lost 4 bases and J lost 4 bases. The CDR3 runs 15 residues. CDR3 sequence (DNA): TGTGCCAGCAGTTCCTCCGGGACAGTCGGAAACACCATATATTTT. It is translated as CASSSSGTVGNTIYF.

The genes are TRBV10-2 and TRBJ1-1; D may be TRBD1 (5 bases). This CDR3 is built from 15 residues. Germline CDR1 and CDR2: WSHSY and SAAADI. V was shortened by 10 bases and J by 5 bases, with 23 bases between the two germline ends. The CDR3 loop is CATIPLNRGETEAFF. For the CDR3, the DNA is TGCGCCACCATTCCCCTTAATAGGGGTGAGACTGAAGCTTTCTTT.

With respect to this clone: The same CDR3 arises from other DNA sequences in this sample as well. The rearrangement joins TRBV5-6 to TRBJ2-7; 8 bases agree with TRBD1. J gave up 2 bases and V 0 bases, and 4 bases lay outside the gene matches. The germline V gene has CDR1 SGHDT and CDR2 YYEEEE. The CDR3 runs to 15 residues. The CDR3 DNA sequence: TGTGCCAGCAGCTTGGGTGGACAGGGCACCTACGAGCAGTACTTC. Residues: CASSLGGQGTYEQYF.

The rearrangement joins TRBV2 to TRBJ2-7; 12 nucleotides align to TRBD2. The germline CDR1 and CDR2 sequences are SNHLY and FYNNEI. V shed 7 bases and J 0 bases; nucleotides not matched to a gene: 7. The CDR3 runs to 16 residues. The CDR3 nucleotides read TGTGCCAGCAAAGGGACTAGCGGGTTTTCCTCCTACGAGCAGTACTTC. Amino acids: CASKGTSGFSSYEQYF.

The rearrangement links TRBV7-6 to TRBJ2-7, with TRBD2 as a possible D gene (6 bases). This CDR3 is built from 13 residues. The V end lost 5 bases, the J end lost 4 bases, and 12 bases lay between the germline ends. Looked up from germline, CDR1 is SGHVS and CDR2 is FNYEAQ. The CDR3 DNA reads TGTGCCAGCAGCCCCGGGGGAAGGTACGAGCAGTACTTC. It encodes CASSPGGRYEQYF.

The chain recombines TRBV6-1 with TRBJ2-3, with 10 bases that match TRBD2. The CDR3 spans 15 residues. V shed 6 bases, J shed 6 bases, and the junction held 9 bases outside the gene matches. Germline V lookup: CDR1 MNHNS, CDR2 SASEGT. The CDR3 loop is CASRRLAGEPDTQYF. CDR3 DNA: TGTGCCAGCAGACGGCTAGCGGGAGAACCCGATACGCAGTATTTT.

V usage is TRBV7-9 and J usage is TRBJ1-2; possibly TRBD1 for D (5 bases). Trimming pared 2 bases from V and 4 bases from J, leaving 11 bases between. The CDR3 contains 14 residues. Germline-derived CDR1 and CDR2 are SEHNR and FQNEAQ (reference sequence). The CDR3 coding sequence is TGTGCCAGCAGCTTACTCGGCAGGGTCTATGGCTACACCTTC. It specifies CASSLLGRVYGYTF.

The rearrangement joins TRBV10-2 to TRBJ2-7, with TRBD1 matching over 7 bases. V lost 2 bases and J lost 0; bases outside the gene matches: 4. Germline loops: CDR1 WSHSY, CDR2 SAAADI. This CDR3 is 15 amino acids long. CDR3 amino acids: CASSEPTGSSYEQYF. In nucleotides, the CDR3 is TGCGCCAGCAGTGAGCCGACAGGGAGCTCCTACGAGCAGTACTTC.

CDR3 sequence: CASSPLAGGLNEQYF. CDR3 nucleotide sequence: TGTGCCAGCAGTCCGTTAGCGGGGGGGCTGAACGAGCAGTACTTC. The chain uses TRBV27 and TRBJ2-7; 11 bases are a match to TRBD2. The CDR3 length is 15 residues. Per germline, CDR1 MNHEY and CDR2 SMNVEV (reference sequence). V dropped 5 bases and J dropped 5; count of bases not matched to a gene: 8.

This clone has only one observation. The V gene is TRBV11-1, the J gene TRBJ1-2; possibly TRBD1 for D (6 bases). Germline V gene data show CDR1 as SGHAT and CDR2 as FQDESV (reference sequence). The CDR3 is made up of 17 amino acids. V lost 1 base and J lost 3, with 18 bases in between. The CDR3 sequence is CASSLGVGTQEDYGYTF. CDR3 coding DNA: TGTGCCAGCAGCTTAGGGGTCGGGACACAGGAGGACTATGGCTACACCTTC.

Written as DNA, the CDR3 is TGCGCCAGCAGCTTGGAACCACTAGCGGAGCTAGAGACCCAGTACTTC. Encoded protein: CASSLEPLAELETQYF. The chain employs TRBV5-1 and TRBJ2-5; TRBD2 agrees at 8 bases. Germline CDR1 and CDR2: SGHRS and YFSETQ. There are 16 residues in the CDR3. V lost 0 bases and J lost 4; bases outside the gene matches: 8.

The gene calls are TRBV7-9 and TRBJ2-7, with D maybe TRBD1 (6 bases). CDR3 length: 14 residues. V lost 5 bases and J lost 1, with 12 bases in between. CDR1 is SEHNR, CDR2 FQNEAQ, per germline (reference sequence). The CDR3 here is CASSASGESYEQYF. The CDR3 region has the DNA TGTGCCAGCAGCGCCTCAGGGGAGTCCTACGAGCAGTACTTC. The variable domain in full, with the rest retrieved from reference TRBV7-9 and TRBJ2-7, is DTGVSQNPRHKITKRGQNVTFRCDPISEHNRLYWYRQTLGQGPEFLTYFQNEAQLEKSRLLSDRFSAERPKGSFSTLEIQRTEQGDSAMYLCASSASGESYEQYFGPGTRLTVT.

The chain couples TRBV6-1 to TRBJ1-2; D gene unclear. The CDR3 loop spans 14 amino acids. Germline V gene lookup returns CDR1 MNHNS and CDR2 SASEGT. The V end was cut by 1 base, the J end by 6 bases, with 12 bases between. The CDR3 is CASSEDWVEDGYTF. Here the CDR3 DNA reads TGTGCCAGCAGTGAAGACTGGGTGGAGGATGGCTACACCTTC.

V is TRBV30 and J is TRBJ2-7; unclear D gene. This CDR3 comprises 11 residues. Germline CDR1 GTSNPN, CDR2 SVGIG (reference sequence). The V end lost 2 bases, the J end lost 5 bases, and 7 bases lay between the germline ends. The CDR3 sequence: CAWSWENEQYF. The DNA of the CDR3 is TGTGCCTGGAGTTGGGAAAACGAGCAGTACTTC.

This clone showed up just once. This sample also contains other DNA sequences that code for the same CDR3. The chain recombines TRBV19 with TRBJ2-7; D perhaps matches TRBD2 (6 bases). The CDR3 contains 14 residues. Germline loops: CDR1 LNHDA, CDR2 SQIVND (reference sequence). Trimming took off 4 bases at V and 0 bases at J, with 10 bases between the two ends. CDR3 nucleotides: TGTGCCAGTAGTACGGGCGGGGTCTCCTACGAGCAGTACTTC. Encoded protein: CASSTGGVSYEQYF. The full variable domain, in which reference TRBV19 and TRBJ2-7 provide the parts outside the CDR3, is DGGITQSPKYLFRKEGQNVTLSCEQNLNHDAMYWYRQDPGQGLRLIYYSQIVNDFQKGDIAEGYSVSREKKESFPLTVTSAQKNPTAFYLCASSTGGVSYEQYFGPGTRLTVT.

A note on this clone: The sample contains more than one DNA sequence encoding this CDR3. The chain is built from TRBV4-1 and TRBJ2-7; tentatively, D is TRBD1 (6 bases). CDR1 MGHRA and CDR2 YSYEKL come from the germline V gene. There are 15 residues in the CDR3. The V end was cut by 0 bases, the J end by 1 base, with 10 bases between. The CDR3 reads CASSQDRDTSYEQYF. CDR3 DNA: TGCGCCAGCAGCCAAGACCGGGACACTTCCTACGAGCAGTACTTC.

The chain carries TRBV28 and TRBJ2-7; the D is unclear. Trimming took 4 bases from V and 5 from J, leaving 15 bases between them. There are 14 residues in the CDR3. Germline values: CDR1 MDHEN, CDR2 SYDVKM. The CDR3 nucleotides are TGTGCCAGCAGTTACACACGTCCCGCTGACGAGCAGTACTTC. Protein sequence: CASSYTRPADEQYF.

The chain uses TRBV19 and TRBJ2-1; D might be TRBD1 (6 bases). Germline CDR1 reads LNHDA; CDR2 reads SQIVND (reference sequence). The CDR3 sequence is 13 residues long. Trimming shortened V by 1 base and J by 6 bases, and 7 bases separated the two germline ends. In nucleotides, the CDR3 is TGTGCCAGTAGTATAGCAGGGGTCAATGAGCAGTTCTTC. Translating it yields CASSIAGVNEQFF.

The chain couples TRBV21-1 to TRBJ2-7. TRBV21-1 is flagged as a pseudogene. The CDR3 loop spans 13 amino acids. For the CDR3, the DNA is TGTGCCAGCAGCAGCCCGGTCGGGCACGAGCAGTACTTC. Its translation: CASSSPVGHEQYF.

The CDR3 is CASSFSRGGAFDTQYF. In nucleotides, the CDR3 is TGTGCCAGCAGCTTCTCCAGAGGAGGTGCCTTCGATACGCAGTATTTT. V and J are TRBV7-8 and TRBJ2-3, with a weak D call TRBD2 (5 bases). V was trimmed by 3 bases and J by 6 bases, leaving 19 bases between them. Germline values: CDR1 SGHVS, CDR2 FQNEAQ. The CDR3 consists of 16 residues.

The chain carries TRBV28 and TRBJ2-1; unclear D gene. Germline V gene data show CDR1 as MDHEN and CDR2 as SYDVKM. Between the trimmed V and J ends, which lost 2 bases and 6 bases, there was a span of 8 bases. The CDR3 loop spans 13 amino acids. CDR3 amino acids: CASSLEVGNEQFF. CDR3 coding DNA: TGTGCCAGCAGTTTAGAGGTAGGCAATGAGCAGTTCTTC.

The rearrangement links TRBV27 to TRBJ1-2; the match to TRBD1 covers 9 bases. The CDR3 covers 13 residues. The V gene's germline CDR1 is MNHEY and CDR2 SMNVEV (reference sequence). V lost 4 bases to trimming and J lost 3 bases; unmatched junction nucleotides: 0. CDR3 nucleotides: TGTGCCAGCAGTTGGACAGGGGACTATGGCTACACCTTC. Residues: CASSWTGDYGYTF.

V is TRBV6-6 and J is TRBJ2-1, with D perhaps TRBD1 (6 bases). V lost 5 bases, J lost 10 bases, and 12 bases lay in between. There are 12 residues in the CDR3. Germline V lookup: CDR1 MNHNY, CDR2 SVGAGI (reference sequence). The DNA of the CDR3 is TGTGCCAGCAGTACCAGGGGAGACGAGCAGTTCTTC. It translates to CASSTRGDEQFF.

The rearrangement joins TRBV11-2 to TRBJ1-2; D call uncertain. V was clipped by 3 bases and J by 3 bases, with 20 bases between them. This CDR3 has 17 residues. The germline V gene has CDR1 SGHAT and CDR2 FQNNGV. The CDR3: CASSFPTRTGSDYGYTF. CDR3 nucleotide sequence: TGTGCCAGCAGCTTTCCAACACGTACGGGATCCGACTATGGCTACACCTTC.

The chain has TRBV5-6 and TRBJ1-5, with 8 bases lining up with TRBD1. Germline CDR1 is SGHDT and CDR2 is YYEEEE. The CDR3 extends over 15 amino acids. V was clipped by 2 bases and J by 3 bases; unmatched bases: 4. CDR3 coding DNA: TGTGCCAGCAGCTTCGGGACAGGTTACAATCAGCCCCAGCATTTT. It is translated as CASSFGTGYNQPQHF.